The clone carrying this T cell receptor (beta chain) was seen once. The antigen remains undetermined. TCRdb analysed the RT-PCR reads with MiXCR anew, one entry per CDR3 protein. The table lists 640 or so distinct CDR3 sequences, 89% of them singletons. These data originate in a study of yellow fever vaccine responses in identical twins. Study results and caveats: Each twin's T cell response to the vaccine was reported to look partly convergent and partly personalized.

CDR1 and CDR2 (germline): MNHNS, SASEGT. The V and J ends lost 3 bases and 5 bases respectively, with 14 bases between them. This CDR3 region has 14 residues. The genes are TRBV6-1 and TRBJ2-7; D might be TRBD1 or TRBD2, each matching 5 bases. The sample here was T cells from blood (PBMCs), unsorted or a sorted subset (not recorded which), taken before or after yellow fever vaccination (not recorded which). The clonotype comes from a female donor who received the yellow fever vaccine. The CDR3 here is CASSEGRWIDEQYV. The CDR3 nucleotides are TGTGCCAGCAGTGAGGGACGGTGGATTGACGAGCAGTACGTC.